The rows below give T cell receptor beta chains drawn from one sample of a study of blood T cell repertoires in COVID-19. Generated by immunoSEQ multiplex PCR, the TCRdb table keeps only in-frame clones and is missing some. The sample shows about 400,000 clones, around nine tenths of them seen only once. The sequenced material came from peripheral blood. The origin of the receptors is a human donor in a cohort sampled during active COVID-19. CDR3s include the opening cysteine and the closing phenylalanine or tryptophan. A D gene is named only where the DNA matches it firmly. Part of the rows lack a size; the others show once, few, many or a class for expanded clones.

TRBV19,.,TRBJ2-1,TRBD1,TGTGCCAGCAGACAGGGTTACAATGAGCAGTTCTTC,CASRQGYNEQFF
TRBV28,.,TRBJ1-3,.,TGTGCCAGCAGTTTTCAGAGGTCATCCTCTGGAAACACCATATATTTT,CASSFQRSSSGNTIYF
TRBV11-2,.,TRBJ2-3,.,TGTGCCAGCACCTTGTTGACTAGCACAGATACGCAGTATTTT,CASTLLTSTDTQYF
TRBV11-2,.,TRBJ2-1,.,TGTGCCAGCAGCCCAACCCATCGCGGAAACTCCTACAATGAGCAGTTCTTC,CASSPTHRGNSYNEQFF
TRBV3-1/TRBV3-2,.,TRBJ2-7,.,TGTGCCAGCAGCCAACCTCGATCAGGGCAGTACTTC,CASSQPRSGQYF
TRBV7-9,.,TRBJ1-2,.,TGTGCCAGCAGGGGGACTACCTATGGCTACACCTTC,CASRGTTYGYTF
TRBV5-1,few,TRBJ2-2,TRBD1,TGCGCCAGCAGCATGGGACAGGGTCGTAATGCCGGGGAGCTGTTTTTT,CASSMGQGRNAGELFF
TRBV30,.,TRBJ2-2,.,TGTGCCTGGAGTGCCCCGGGGTACACCGGGGAGCTGTTTTTT,CAWSAPGYTGELFF
TRBV7-9,.,TRBJ1-2,TRBD1,TGTGCCAGCAGCCTTGATACAGGGGGCCCTTATGGCTACACCTTC,CASSLDTGGPYGYTF
TRBV28,.,TRBJ1-2,.,TGTGCCAGCAGTTCCCTCCCCAGGGAAGGCTATGGCTACACCTTC,CASSSLPREGYGYTF
TRBV10-3,many,TRBJ2-1,TRBD2,TGTGCCATCAGTCCGACTAGCGGGAGGGGCAATGAGCAGTTCTTC,CAISPTSGRGNEQFF
TRBV19,.,TRBJ2-3,.,TGTGCCAGTAGTCTGGGACTTAGCACAGATACGCAGTATTTT,CASSLGLSTDTQYF
TRBV7-9,.,TRBJ2-5,TRBD2,TGTGCCAGCAGCTCAGGACTAGCGAGAGAGACCCAGTACTTC,CASSSGLARETQYF
TRBV19,.,TRBJ2-3,TRBD1,TGTGCCAGTAGTACGCGACAGGGGAGAGATACGCAGTATTTT,CASSTRQGRDTQYF
TRBV28,.,TRBJ1-2,.,TGTGCCAGCAGTTTATATGTGACAGCTTCTAACTATGGCTACACCTTC,CASSLYVTASNYGYTF
TRBV9,.,TRBJ1-4,.,TGTGCCAGCAGCGTAGATACAGGTTGGCCTAATGAAAAACTGTTTTTT,CASSVDTGWPNEKLFF
TRBV9,once,TRBJ2-3,TRBD2,TGTGCCAGCAGCCCCAGTAGCGGGGGGGCGGGTTATCCAGATACGCAGTATTTT,CASSPSSGGAGYPDTQYF
TRBV18,.,TRBJ2-2,.,TGTGCCAGCTCACCACCCGGTACGGAGCTGTTTTTT,CASSPPGTELFF
TRBV5-6,.,TRBJ2-7,TRBD2,TGTGCCAGCATAACCTCGAAACAGCCTAGCGGGAATTTTGCTCGCGAGCAGTACTTC,CASITSKQPSGNFAREQYF
TRBV28,.,TRBJ1-1,.,TGTGCCAGCAGTTTTGACGGGTGGGGAGAGCCTGACACTGAAGCTTTCTTT,CASSFDGWGEPDTEAFF
TRBV3-1/TRBV3-2,.,TRBJ1-2,.,TGTGCCAGCAGCCGTCTAGGGGGAGGGTATACTCGTGGCTACACCTTC,CASSRLGGGYTRGYTF
TRBV30,.,TRBJ1-5,TRBD1,TGTGCCTGGAGTGAGGGGGCGAGTCAGCCCCAGCATTTT,CAWSEGASQPQHF
TRBV7-2,.,TRBJ2-5,.,TGTGCCAGCAGCTTAGTATCCGGGGAAGAGACCCAGTACTTC,CASSLVSGEETQYF
TRBV12-3/TRBV12-4,.,TRBJ1-1,.,TGTGCCAGCAGGCAGGGACATAACACTGAAGCTTTCTTT,CASRQGHNTEAFF
TRBV7-7,.,TRBJ2-2,TRBD1,TGTGCTAGCAGCTCCACCGGGACAGCCACCGGGGAGCTGTTTTTT,CASSSTGTATGELFF
TRBV30,.,TRBJ1-2,.,TGTGCCTGGAGTGTCGGGGTCGGAAGGAACTATGGCTACACCTTC,CAWSVGVGRNYGYTF
TRBV29-1,once,TRBJ2-5,TRBD2,TGCAGCGTTGGACTAGCGGGAGACATCGGGGAGACCCAGTACTTC,CSVGLAGDIGETQYF
TRBV9,.,TRBJ2-5,.,TGTGCCAGCAGCGTAGGGTACGGCTCGGGGGAGACCCAGTACTTC,CASSVGYGSGETQYF
TRBV27,.,TRBJ1-6,.,TGTGCCAGCAGTTCGACCTGGGGGGGGCTTCAAAATTCACCCCTCCACTTT,CASSSTWGGLQNSPLHF